The clone carrying this T cell receptor beta chain was counted only a few times. Its antigen is unknown. This sample is part of a study of regulatory T cells in long-lasting Graves disease. General study points: Investigators studied peripheral blood only, not thyroid tissue. TRBV28 was favored in persistent disease, as were TRBJ1-2 and TRBJ2-5. The study found lower TCR diversity in persistent Graves' patients than in newly diagnosed ones.

Building the TCR beta libraries relied on iRepertoire HTBI primers, and CDR3 regions underwent Arm-PCR. From the multiplex PCR reads, TCRdb called clonotypes with MiXCR, one entry per CDR3 protein. The sample contains a few hundred thousand distinct CDR3 sequences, about 23% of which appear only once. Germline loops: CDR1 SGHAT, CDR2 FQNNGV. The ends were cut back, 5 bases at V and 4 bases at J, with 15 bases in the middle. This CDR3 spans 14 amino acids. Time point given: persistent/refractory GD, antithyroid drugs over 5 years with positive TRAb. TCR sequences were obtained from RNA taken from PBMCs.

This material consisted of peripheral blood mononuclear cells (PBMCs), taken when the disease was refractory, from a patient treated with antithyroid drugs. The TCR comes from a woman between 40 and 50 years old with Graves disease. This sequence joins TRBV11-2 and TRBJ2-7; no definite D call. The CDR3 region is CASSPQVLGYEQYF. DNA of the CDR3: TGTGCCAGCAGCCCGCAGGTCCTGGGGTACGAGCAGTACTTC.